The source of this T cell receptor beta chain is a study of molecular identifiers for immune sequencing clone quantification. MiXCR was run by TCRdb on the PCR reads, yielding one entry per CDR3 protein. In the table there are tens of thousands of distinct CDR3 sequences, around a quarter of which are singletons. The sample consisted of naive CD8+ T cells from blood, with Jurkat cell RNA spiked in. Described subset: FACS-sorted CD8+CD4-CCR7+CD45RA+ naive T cells. This receptor was taken from a human donor in good health. Some libraries in this study had Jurkat cell RNA spiked in.

The CDR3 nucleotides are TGTGCCAGTAATCAGGGTAACTCTGGAAACACCATATATTTT. Translation gives CASNQGNSGNTIYF. This sequence joins TRBV19 and TRBJ1-3, with D maybe TRBD1 (5 bases). The CDR3 is made up of 14 amino acids. The ends were cut back, 7 bases at V and 0 bases at J, with 10 bases in the middle. CDR1 is LNHDA and CDR2 is SQIVND in the germline V gene (reference sequence).